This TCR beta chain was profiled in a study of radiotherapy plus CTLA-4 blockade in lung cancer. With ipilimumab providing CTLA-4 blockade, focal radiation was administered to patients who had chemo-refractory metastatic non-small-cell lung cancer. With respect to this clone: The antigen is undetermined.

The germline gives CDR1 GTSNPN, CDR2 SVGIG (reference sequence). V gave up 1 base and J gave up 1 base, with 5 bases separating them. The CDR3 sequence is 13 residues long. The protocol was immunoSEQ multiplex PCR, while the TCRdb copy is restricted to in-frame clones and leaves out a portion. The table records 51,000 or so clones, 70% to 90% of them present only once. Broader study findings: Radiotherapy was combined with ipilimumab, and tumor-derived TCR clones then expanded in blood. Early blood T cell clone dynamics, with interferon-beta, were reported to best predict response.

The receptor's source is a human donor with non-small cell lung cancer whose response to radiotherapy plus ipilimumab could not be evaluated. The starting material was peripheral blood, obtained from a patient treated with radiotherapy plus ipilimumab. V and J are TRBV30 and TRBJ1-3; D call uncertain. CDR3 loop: CAWSGRSGNTIYF. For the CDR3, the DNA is TGTGCCTGGAGTGGCAGATCTGGAAACACCATATATTTT.